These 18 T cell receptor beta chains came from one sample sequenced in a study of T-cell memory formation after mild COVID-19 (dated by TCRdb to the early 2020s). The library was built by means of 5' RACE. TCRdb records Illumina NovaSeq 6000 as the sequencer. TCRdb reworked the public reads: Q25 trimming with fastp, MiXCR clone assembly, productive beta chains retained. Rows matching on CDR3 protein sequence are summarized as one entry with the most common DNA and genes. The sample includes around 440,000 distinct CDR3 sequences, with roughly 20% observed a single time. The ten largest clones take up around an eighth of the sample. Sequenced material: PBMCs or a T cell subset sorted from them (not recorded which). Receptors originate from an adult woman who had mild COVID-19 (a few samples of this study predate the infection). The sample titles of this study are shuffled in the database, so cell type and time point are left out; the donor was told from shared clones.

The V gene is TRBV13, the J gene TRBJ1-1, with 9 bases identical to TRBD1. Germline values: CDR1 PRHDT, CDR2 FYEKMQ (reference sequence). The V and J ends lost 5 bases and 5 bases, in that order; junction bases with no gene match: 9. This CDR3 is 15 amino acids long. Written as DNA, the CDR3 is TGTGCCAGCAGCGACGGGGGACAGGGTGGGACTGAAGCTTTCTTT. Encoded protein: CASSDGGQGGTEAFF.

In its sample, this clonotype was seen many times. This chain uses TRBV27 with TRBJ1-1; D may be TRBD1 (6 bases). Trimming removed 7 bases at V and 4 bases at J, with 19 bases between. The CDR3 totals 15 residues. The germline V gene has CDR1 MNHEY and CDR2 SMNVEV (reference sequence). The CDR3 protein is CASTPAVGGSTEAFF. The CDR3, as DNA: TGTGCCAGCACCCCCGCCGTGGGGGGCTCCACTGAAGCTTTCTTT.

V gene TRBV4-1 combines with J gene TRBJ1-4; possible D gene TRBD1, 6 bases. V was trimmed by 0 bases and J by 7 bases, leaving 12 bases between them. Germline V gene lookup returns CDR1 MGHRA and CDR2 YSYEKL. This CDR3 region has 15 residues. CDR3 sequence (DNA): TGCGCCAGCAGCCAAGATAGGGCAGGGGCTGAAAAACTGTTTTTT. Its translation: CASSQDRAGAEKLFF.

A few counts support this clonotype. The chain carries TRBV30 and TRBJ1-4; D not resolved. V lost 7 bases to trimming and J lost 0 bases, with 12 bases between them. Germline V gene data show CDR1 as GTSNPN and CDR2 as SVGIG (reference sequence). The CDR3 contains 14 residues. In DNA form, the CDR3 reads TGTGCCTACCAAGGAGCGGCAACTAATGAAAAACTGTTTTTT. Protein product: CAYQGAATNEKLFF.

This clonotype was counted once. CDR3 amino acids: CASSLRRSTMVTGWTEAFF. In nucleotides, the CDR3 is TGTGCCAGCAGTCTCCGTCGATCCACGATGGTGACAGGGTGGACTGAAGCTTTCTTT. The chain joins TRBV7-9 to TRBJ1-1; 7 positions agree with TRBD1. The V and J ends lost 6 bases and 5 bases, in that order; junction bases with no gene match: 24. The V gene's germline CDR1 is SEHNR and CDR2 FQNEAQ (reference sequence). The CDR3 runs 19 residues.

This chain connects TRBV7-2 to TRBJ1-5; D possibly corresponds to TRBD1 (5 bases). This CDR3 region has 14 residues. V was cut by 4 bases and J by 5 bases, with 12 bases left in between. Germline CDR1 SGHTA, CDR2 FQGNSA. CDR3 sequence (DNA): TGTGCCAGCAGCTCTCGCGGGGGGGATCAGCCCCAGCATTTT. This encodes CASSSRGGDQPQHF.

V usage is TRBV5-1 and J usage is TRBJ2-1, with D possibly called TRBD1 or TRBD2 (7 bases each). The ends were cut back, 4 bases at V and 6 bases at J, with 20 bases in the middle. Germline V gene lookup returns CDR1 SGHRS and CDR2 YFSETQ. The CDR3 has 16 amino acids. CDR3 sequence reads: CASSKRGDSGTNEQFF. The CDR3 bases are TGCGCCAGCAGCAAAAGGGGGGACAGCGGGACCAATGAGCAGTTCTTC.

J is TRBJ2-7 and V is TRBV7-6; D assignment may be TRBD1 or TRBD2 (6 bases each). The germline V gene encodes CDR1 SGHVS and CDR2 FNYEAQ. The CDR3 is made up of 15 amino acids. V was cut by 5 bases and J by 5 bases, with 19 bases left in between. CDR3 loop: CASSMAQGGGDEQYF. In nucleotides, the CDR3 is TGTGCCAGCAGCATGGCACAGGGAGGAGGCGACGAGCAGTACTTC.

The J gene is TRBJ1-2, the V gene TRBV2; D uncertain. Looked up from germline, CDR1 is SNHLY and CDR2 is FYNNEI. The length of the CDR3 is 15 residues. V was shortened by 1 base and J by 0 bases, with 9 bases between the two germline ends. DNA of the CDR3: TGTGCCAGCAGTGAAGGACGAAAAGCTAACTATGGCTACACCTTC. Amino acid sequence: CASSEGRKANYGYTF.

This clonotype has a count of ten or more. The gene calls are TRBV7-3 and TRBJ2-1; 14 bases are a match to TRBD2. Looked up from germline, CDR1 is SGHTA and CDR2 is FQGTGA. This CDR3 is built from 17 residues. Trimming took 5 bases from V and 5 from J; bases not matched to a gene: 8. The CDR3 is CASSPTSGGASDNEQFF. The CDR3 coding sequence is TGTGCCAGCAGCCCGACTAGCGGGGGGGCTAGCGACAATGAGCAGTTCTTC.

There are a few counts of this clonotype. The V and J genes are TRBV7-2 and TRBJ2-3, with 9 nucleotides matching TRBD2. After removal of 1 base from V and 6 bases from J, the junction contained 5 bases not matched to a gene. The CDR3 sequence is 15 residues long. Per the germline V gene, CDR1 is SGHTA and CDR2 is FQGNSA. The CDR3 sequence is CASSLGAGGPDTQYF. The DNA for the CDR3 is TGTGCCAGCAGCTTAGGGGCGGGAGGGCCGGATACGCAGTATTTT.

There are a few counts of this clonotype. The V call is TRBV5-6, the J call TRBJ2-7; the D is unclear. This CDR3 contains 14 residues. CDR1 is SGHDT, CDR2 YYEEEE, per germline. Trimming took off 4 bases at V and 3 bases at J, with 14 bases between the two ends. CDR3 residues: CASSAQDGNYEQYF. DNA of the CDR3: TGTGCCAGCAGCGCCCAAGACGGAAACTACGAGCAGTACTTC.

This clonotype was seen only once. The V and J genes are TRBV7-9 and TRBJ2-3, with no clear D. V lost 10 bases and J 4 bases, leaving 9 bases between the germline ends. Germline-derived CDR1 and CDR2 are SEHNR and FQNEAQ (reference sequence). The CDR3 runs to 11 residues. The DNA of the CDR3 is TGTGCCACTGGGATATCAGATACGCAGTATTTT. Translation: CATGISDTQYF.

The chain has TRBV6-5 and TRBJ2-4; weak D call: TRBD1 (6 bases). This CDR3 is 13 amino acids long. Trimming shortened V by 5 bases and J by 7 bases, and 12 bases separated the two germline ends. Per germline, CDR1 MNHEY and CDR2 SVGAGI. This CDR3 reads CASSKRTVNIQYF. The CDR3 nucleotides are TGTGCCAGCAGTAAGCGGACAGTGAACATTCAGTACTTC.

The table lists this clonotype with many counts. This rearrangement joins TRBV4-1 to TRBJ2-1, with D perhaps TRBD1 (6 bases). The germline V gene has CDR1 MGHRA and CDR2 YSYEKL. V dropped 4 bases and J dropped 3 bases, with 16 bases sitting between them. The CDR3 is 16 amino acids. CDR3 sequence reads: CASSPRTGPFYNEQFF. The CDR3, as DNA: TGCGCCAGCAGCCCACGCACAGGGCCGTTCTACAATGAGCAGTTCTTC.

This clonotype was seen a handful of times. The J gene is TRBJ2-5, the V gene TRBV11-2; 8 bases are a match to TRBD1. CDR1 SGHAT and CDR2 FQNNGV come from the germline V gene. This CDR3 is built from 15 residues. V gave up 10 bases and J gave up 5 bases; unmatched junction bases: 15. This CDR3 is CATESGRQGTETQYF. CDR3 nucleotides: TGTGCCACCGAGTCTGGAAGACAGGGGACGGAGACCCAGTACTTC. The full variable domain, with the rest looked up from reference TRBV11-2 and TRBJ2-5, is EAGVAQSPRYKIIEKRQSVAFWCNPISGHATLYWYQQILGQGPKLLIQFQNNGVVDDSQLPKDRFSAERLKGVDSTLKIQPAKLEDSAVYLCATESGRQGTETQYFGPGTRLLVL.

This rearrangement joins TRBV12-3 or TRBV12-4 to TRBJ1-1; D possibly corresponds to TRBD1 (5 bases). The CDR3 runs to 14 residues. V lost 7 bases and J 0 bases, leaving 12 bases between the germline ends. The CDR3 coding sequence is TGTGCCAGCACCTGGGGGGATTTGAACACTGAAGCTTTCTTT. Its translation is CASTWGDLNTEAFF.

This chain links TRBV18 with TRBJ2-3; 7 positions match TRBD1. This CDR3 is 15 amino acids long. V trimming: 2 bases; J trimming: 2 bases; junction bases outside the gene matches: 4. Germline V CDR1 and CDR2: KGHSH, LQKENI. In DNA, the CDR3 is TGTGCCAGCTCACCAACAGGGGCATTCACAGATACGCAGTATTTT. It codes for CASSPTGAFTDTQYF.